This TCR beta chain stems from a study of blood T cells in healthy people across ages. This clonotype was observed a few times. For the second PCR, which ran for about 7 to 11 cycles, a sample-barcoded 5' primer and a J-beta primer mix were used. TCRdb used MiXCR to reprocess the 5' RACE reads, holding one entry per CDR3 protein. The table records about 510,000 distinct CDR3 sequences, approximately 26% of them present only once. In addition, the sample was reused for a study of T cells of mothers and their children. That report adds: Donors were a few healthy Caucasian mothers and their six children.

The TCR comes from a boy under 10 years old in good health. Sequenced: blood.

As DNA, the CDR3 is TGTGCCTGTAGCGGGGCCTCCTACGAGCAGTACTTC. Translated, it gives CACSGASYEQYF. The V call is TRBV10-3, the J call TRBJ2-7; TRBD2 matches at 8 bases. V lost 11 bases to trimming and J lost 0 bases; unmatched junction nucleotides: 3. Per germline, CDR1 ENHRY and CDR2 SYGVKD. The CDR3 runs to 12 residues.